This T cell receptor (beta chain) stems from a study of T cells in localized non-small cell lung cancer. Regarding this clone: Its specificity is unknown.

The study, taken as a whole, reports: Across samples, adjacent lung featured a median around 56 of the top 100 tumor clones. Maximal T cell clonality occurred in uninvolved adjacent lung, with tumor ranking below it.

Libraries were prepared by immunoSEQ multiplex PCR; TCRdb keeps only in-frame clonotypes and omits some of them. Among some 22,000 clones, 88% were seen once, and the ten largest hold around 6%. The sample was PBMCs, taken before any cancer treatment. The TCR originated in a man aged 40 to 69 with stage II lung adenocarcinoma.

CDR3 sequence reads: CASSEVNSYEQYF. Written as DNA, the CDR3 is TGTGCCAGCAGTGAAGTCAACAGCTACGAGCAGTACTTC. The gene calls are TRBV6-1 and TRBJ2-7, with D unclear. V dropped 1 base and J dropped 3 bases, with 7 bases sitting between them. This CDR3 contains 13 residues. Germline-derived CDR1 and CDR2 are MNHNS and SASEGT.